The text below deals with one T cell receptor beta chain. Its target is not known. The source of the sample is a study of CD8 T cells in ankylosing spondylitis. Findings and caveats of the study: According to the report, clones linked to the disease were significantly enriched in matched synovial fluid samples taken from ankylosing spondylitis patients. There was a TCR beta motif, made of eight highly homologous variants, that appeared characteristic of ankylosing spondylitis blood. Disease-linked clones bore a CD8+ phenotype, appearing relatively rarely in peripheral blood. Some motif variants were previously reported in reactive arthritis synovial fluid and blood.

Trimming cost V 0 bases and J 4 bases, with 20 bases left between them. This CDR3 comprises 18 residues. CDR1 is LGHNA, CDR2 YNFKEQ, per germline. TCR beta libraries were made by quantitative 5'-RACE with molecular barcodes. MiXCR, applied by TCRdb to the 5' RACE reads, yields one record per CDR3 protein. The table includes roughly 350,000 distinct CDR3 sequences, 6.5% to 10% detected once. Sequenced material: blood, either unsorted or a sorted T cell fraction (not recorded which). This TCR was sampled from a male donor with ankylosing spondylitis. The chain carries TRBV4-2 and TRBJ2-3; TRBD2 is a possible D gene (5 bases). CDR3 sequence (DNA): TGTGCCAGCAGCCAAGAATTGGGCGGCGGGTATCACCCAGATACGCAGTATTTT. Its translation: CASSQELGGGYHPDTQYF.